This T cell receptor beta chain is drawn from a study of shared clonotypes between healthy human individuals. The donors, healthy adults who were HIV-negative, had experienced no recent acute infections or vaccinations. Caucasian adults residing in Nashville, Tennessee made up all the donors. In the original analysis: Filtering differed for immunoSEQ, which gave only junction sequences without quality scores. The repertoire was sequenced with immunoSEQ multiplex PCR; TCRdb's copy has only in-frame clones and lacks some. The V and J calls and clone size come from that table; D and trimming were worked out from the DNA. The sample yields approximately 480,000 clones, approximately 79% seen once. The origin of this receptor is a woman aged 40 to 55 in good health. Some clones in this sample may be carry-over from other donors' samples. The sequenced material came from PBMCs.

The CDR3 DNA is TGTGCCAGCGGGCGGGCCTACGAGCAGTACTTC. It encodes CASGRAYEQYF. J is TRBJ2-7 and V is TRBV2, with a tentative D call TRBD2 (5 bases). CDR1 and CDR2 (germline): SNHLY, FYNNEI. V was cut by 8 bases and J by 2 bases, with 7 bases left in between. The CDR3 is made up of 11 amino acids.